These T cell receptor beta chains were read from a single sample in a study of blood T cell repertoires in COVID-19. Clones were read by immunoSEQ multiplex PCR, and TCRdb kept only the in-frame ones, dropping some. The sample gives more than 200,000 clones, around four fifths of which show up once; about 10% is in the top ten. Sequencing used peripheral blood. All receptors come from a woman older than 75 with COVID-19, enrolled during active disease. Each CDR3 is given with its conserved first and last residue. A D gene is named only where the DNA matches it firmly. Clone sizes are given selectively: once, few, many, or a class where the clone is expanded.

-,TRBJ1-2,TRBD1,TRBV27,TGTGCCAGCAGAGAAGCAGGGGGAAACTATGGCTACACCTTC,CASREAGGNYGYTF
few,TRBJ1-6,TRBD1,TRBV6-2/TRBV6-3,TGTGCCAGCAGTTACGACAGGGAGACACCCCTCCACTTT,CASSYDRETPLHF
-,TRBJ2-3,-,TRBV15,TGTGCCACCAGCAGGGACAGAGAATCGACGCAGTATTTT,CATSRDRESTQYF
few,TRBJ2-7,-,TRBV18,TGTGCCAGCTCACCTACCGGGGAGGACTACGAGCAGTACTTC,CASSPTGEDYEQYF
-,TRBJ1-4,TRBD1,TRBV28,TGTGCCAGCAGTCGACAGGGAGGCGGTGGGAATGAAAAACTGTTTTTT,CASSRQGGGGNEKLFF
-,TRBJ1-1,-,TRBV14,TGTGCCAGCAGCCAACAAGTGGCATACACTGAAGCTTTCTTT,CASSQQVAYTEAFF
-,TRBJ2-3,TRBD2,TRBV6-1,TGTGCCAGCAGTGTTTCCCGGGGGGGACGCACAGATACGCAGTATTTT,CASSVSRGGRTDTQYF
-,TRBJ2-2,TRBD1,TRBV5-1,TGCGCCAGCAGCCGGACAGGGTCCACCGGGGAGCTGTTTTTT,CASSRTGSTGELFF
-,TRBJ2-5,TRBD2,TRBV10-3,TGTGCCATCAGTGGACCTAGCGGGGGAGGTACCGAAGAGACCCAGTACTTC,CAISGPSGGGTEETQYF
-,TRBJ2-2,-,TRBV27,TGTGCCAGCAGCCGATCTCGGGGGATGTCCGGGGAGCTGTTTTTT,CASSRSRGMSGELFF
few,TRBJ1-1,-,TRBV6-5,TGTGCCAGCAGTTACAGGGAGTTGAACACTGAAGCTTTCTTT,CASSYRELNTEAFF
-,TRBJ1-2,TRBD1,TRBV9,TGTGCCAGCAGTTCCCAGGGGGGATTGATGGGCTACACCTTC,CASSSQGGLMGYTF
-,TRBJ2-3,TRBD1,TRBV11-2,TGTGCCAGCAGCTGGGACAGGGAAGATACGCAGTATTTT,CASSWDREDTQYF
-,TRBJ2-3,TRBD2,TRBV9,TGTGCCAGCAGCCAACACCCCGGGGGGACCACAGATACGCAGTATTTT,CASSQHPGGTTDTQYF
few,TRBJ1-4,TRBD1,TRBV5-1,TGCGCCAGCAGCTTGGTACCCGGGACAGGGTATGAAAAACTGTTTTTT,CASSLVPGTGYEKLFF
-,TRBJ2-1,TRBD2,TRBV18,TGTGCCAGCTCACCGGGACTATCTACCTACAATGAGCAGTTCTTC,CASSPGLSTYNEQFF